The clone carrying this T cell receptor beta chain came up a few times. Its matching antigen is unknown. With V trimmed by 0 bases and J by 1 base, 12 bases remained unmatched. The CDR3 covers 19 residues. Germline V CDR1 and CDR2: SGHTA, FQGNSA. In total, each donor contributed a single heparinised blood draw that averaged roughly 110 mL. These data are taken from a study of beta chain features in type 1 diabetes. Across the study: The samples had about 100,000,000 sorted cells examined in all. Study outcomes and limitations: The study notes PCR might favor shorter templates equally in patients and controls.

The entirety of the isolated RNA underwent reverse transcription, so expressed TCRB transcripts were sequenced. TCRdb's table, derived via immunoSEQ multiplex PCR, lists solely in-frame clones and lacks some. This table has hundreds of thousands of clones, 30% appearing once. This clonotype originated in a man between 18 and 35 years old in good health. Input material: naive CD4+ T cells from blood. The chain employs TRBV7-2 and TRBJ2-4; 7 bases map to TRBD1. The CDR3 reads CASSLASTAGDSAKNIQYF. The CDR3 nucleotides read TGTGCCAGCAGCTTAGCCTCAACCGCAGGGGACAGTGCCAAAAACATTCAGTACTTC.